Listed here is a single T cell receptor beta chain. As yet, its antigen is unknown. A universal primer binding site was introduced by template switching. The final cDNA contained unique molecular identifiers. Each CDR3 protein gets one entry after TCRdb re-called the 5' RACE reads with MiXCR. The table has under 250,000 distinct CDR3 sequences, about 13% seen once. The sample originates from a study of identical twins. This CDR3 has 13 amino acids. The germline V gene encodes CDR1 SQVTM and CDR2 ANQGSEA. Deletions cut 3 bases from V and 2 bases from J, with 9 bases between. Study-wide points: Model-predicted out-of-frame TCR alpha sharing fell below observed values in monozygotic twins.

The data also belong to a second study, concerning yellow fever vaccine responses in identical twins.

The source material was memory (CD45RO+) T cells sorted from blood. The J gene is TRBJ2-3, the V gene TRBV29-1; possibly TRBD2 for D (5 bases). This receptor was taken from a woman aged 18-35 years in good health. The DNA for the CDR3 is TGCAGCGTTGACAGCGGACCCACAGATACGCAGTATTTT. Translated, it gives CSVDSGPTDTQYF.